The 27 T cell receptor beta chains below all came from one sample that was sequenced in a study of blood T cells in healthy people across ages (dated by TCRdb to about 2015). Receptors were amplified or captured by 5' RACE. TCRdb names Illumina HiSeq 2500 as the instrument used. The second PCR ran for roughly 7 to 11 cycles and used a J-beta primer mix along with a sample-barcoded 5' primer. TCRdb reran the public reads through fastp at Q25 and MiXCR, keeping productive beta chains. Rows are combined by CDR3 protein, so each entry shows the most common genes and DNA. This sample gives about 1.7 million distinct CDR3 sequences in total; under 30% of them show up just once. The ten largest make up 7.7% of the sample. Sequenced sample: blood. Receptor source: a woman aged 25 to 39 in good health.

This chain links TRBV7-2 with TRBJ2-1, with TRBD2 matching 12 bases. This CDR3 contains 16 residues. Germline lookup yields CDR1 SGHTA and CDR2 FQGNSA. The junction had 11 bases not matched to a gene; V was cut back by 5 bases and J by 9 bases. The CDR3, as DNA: TGTGCCAGCAGCCCCGCCCTAGCGGGAGGGCGGGTTGAGCAGTTCTTC. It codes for CASSPALAGGRVEQFF.

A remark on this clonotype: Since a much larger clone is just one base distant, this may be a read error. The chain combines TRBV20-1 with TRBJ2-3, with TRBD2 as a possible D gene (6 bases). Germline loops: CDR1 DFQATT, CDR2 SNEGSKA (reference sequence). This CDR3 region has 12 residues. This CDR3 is CRARGLRESQYF. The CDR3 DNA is TGCAGGGCTAGGGGACTCCGGGAATCGCAGTATTTT.

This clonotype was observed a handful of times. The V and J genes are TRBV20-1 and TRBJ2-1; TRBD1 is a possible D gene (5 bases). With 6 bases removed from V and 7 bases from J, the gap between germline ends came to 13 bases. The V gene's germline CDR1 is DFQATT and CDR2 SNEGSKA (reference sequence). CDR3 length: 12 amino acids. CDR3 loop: CSAARVGNEQFF. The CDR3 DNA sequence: TGCAGTGCCGCCAGGGTCGGAAATGAGCAGTTCTTC.

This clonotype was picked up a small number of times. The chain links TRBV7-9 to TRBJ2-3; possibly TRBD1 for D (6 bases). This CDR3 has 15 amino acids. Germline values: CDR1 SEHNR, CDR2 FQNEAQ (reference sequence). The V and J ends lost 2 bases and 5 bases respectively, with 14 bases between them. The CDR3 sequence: CASSLRGGVGDTQYF. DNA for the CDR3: TGTGCCAGCAGCTTAAGAGGGGGAGTAGGAGATACGCAGTATTTT.

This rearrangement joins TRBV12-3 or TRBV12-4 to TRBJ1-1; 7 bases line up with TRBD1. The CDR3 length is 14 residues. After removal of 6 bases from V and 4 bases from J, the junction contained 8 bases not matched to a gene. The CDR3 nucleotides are TGTGCCAGCAGACCGCCGGGACAGAGCACTGAAGCTTTCTTT. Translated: CASRPPGQSTEAFF.

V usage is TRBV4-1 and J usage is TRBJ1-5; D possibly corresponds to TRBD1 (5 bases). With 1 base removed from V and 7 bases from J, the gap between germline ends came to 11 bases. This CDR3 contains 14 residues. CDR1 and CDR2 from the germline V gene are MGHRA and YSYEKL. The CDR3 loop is CASSQAIREQPQHF. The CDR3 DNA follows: TGCGCCAGCAGCCAAGCGATCAGGGAGCAGCCCCAGCATTTT.

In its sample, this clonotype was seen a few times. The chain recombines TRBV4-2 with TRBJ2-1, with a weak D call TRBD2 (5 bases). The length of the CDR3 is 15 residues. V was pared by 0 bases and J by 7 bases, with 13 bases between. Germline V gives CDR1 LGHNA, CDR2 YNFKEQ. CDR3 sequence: CASSQDKEERNEQFF. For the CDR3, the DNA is TGTGCCAGCAGCCAAGATAAGGAGGAGAGGAATGAGCAGTTCTTC.

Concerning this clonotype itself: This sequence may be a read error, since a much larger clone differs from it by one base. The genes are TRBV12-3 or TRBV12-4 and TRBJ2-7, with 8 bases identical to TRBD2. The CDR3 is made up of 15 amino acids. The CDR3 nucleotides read TGTGCCGGCAGTTTTTCCGGGACTAGGGGGGACGAGCAGTACTTC. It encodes CAGSFSGTRGDEQYF.

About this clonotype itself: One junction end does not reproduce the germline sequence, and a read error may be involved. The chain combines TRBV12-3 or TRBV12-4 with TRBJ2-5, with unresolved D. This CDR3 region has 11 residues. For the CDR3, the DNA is TGTGCCCGCAGTTTAATGGAGACCCAGTACTTC. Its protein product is CARSLMETQYF.

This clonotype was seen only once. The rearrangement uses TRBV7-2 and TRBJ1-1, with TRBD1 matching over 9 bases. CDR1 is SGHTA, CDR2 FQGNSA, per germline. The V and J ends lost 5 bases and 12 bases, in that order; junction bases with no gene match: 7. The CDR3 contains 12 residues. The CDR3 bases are TGTGCCAGCAGCCTCAGACAGGGGGTGACTTTCTTT. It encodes CASSLRQGVTFF.

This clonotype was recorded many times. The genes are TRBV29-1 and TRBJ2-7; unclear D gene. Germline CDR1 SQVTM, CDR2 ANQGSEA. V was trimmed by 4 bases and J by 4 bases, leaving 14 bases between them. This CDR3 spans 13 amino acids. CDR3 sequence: CSVGSRRAYEQYF. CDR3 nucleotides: TGCAGCGTTGGTTCCAGACGGGCATACGAGCAGTACTTC.

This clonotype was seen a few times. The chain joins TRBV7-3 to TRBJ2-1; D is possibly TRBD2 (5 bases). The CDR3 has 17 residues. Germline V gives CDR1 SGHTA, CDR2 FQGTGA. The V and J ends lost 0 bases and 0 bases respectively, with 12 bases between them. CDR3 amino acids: CASSLTTGGRSYNEQFF. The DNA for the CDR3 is TGTGCCAGCAGCTTAACGACTGGCGGGCGCTCCTACAATGAGCAGTTCTTC.

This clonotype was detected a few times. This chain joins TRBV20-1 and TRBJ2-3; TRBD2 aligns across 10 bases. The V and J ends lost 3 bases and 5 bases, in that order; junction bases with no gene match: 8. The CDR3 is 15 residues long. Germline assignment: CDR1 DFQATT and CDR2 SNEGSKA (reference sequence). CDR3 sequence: CSASGLAGVIDTQYF. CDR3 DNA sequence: TGCAGTGCTAGTGGCCTAGCGGGAGTGATAGATACGCAGTATTTT.

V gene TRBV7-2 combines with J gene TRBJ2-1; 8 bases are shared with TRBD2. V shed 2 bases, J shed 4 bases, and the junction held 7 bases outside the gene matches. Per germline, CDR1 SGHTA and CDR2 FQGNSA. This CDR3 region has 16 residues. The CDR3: CASSLTGTRTYNEQFF. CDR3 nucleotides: TGTGCCAGCAGCTTAACCGGGACTAGGACTTACAATGAGCAGTTCTTC.

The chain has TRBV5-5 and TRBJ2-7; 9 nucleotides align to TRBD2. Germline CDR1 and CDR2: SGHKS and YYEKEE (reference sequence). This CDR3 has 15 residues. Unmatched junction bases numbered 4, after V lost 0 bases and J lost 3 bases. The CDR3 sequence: CASSLARLAVYEQYF. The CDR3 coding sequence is TGTGCCAGCAGCTTGGCCCGACTAGCGGTCTACGAGCAGTACTTC.

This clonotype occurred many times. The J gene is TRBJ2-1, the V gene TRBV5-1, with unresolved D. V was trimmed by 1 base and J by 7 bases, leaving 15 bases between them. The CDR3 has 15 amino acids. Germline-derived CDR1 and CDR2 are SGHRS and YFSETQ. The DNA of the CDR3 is TGCGCCAGCAGCTTGTCCGGCCCCTCGACTAATGAGCAGTTCTTC. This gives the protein CASSLSGPSTNEQFF.

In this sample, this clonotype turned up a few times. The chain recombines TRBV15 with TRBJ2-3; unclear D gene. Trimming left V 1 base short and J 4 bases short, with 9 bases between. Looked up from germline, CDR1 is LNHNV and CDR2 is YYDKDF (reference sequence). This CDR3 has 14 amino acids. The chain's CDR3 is CATSRAERADTQYF. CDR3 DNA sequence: TGTGCCACCAGCAGAGCAGAACGCGCAGATACGCAGTATTTT.

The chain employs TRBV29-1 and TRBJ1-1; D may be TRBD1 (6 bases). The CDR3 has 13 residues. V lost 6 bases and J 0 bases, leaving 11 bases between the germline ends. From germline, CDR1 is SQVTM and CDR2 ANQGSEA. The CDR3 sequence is CSVRQAVNTEAFF. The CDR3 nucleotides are TGCAGCGTACGACAGGCCGTGAACACTGAAGCTTTCTTT.

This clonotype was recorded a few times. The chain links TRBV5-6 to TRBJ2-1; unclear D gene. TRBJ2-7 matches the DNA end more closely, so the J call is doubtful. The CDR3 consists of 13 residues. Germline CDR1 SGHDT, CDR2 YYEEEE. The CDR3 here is CASTGQTLYEQYF. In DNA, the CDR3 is TGTGCCAGCACGGGTCAGACCCTCTACGAGCAGTACTTC.

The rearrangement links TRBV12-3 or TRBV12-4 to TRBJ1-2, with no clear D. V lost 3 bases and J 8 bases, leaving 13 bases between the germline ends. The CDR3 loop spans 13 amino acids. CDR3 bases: TGTGCCAGCAGTTTCGAGGGAGCAAGCGGCTACACCTTC. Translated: CASSFEGASGYTF.

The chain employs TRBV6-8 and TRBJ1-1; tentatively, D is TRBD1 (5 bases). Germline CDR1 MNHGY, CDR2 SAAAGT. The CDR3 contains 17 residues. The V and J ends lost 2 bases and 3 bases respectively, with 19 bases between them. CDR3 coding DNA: TGTGCCAGCAGTTACCTACTTTCCGGGACGGGGCACACTGAAGCTTTCTTT. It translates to CASSYLLSGTGHTEAFF.

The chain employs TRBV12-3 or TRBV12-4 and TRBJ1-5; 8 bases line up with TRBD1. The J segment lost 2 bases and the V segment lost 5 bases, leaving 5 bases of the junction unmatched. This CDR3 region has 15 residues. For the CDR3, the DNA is TGTGCCAGCAGTAGCTTGGGACAGGGCAATCAGCCCCAGCATTTT. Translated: CASSSLGQGNQPQHF.

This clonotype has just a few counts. The CDR3 nucleotides are TGTGCCACCTCTCCGACTGGGAAGAGCGGGAGCTGGAATTGGCAGTTCTTC. Translating gives CATSPTGKSGSWNWQFF. V gene TRBV12-3 or TRBV12-4 combines with J gene TRBJ2-1, with 8 bases lining up with TRBD2. This CDR3 comprises 17 residues. V shed 10 bases and J 12 bases; nucleotides not matched to a gene: 26.

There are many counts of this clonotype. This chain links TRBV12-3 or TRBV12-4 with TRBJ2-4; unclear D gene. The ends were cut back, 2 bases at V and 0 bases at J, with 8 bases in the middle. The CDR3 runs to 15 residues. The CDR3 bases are TGTGCCAGCAGTTTAACTCTTTTAGCCAAAAACATTCAGTACTTC. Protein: CASSLTLLAKNIQYF.

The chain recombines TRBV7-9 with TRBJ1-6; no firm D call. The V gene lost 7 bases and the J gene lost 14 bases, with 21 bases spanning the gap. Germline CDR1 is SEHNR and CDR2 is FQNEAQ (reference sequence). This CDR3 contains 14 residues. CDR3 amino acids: CASTQTPRVSTLHF. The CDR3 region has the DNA TGTGCCAGCACCCAAACTCCCCGCGTTTCGACCCTCCACTTT.

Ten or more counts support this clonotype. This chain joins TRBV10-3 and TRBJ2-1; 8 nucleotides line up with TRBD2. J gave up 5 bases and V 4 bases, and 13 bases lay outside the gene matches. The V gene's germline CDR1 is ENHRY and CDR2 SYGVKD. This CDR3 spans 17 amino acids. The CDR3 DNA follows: TGTGCCATCAGTGCGGGTGCGGGAGGTGCCGGGAACAATGAGCAGTTCTTC. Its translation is CAISAGAGGAGNNEQFF.

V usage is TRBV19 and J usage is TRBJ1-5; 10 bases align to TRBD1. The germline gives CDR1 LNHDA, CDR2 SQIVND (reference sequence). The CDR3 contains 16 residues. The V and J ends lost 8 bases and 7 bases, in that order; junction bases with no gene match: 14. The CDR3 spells CASGTTDRGSSQPQHF. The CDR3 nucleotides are TGTGCCAGTGGTACGACGGACAGGGGGAGTAGCCAGCCCCAGCATTTT. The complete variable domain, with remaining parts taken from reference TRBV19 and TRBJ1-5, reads DGGITQSPKYLFRKEGQNVTLSCEQNLNHDAMYWYRQDPGQGLRLIYYSQIVNDFQKGDIAEGYSVSREKKESFPLTVTSAQKNPTAFYLCASGTTDRGSSQPQHFGDGTRLSIL.